These 29 T cell receptor beta chains share one sample of origin, sequenced in a study of blood T cell repertoires in COVID-19. The table came from immunoSEQ multiplex PCR; TCRdb's copy has only in-frame clones and leaves some out. The data hold approximately 450,000 clones, with 80% to 90% observed a single time. Material for sequencing was peripheral blood. These receptors all stem from a woman aged 25 to 39 with acute or convalescent COVID-19.

The table lists this clone with a few counts. V gene TRBV7-3 combines with J gene TRBJ2-7; TRBD2 agrees at 12 bases. The V segment lost 2 bases and the J segment 2 bases; nucleotides outside the gene matches: 1. Germline V gene sequence: CDR1 SGHTA, CDR2 FQGTGA. This CDR3 contains 15 residues. CDR3 region: CASSLSSGGAYEQYF. DNA for the CDR3: TGTGCCAGCAGCTTATCTAGCGGGGGGGCCTACGAGCAGTACTTC.

This chain uses TRBV6-2 or TRBV6-3 with TRBJ1-1; weak D call: TRBD1 (6 bases). Germline V CDR1 and CDR2: MNHEY, SVGEGT. This CDR3 contains 14 residues. The V gene lost 1 base and the J gene lost 4 bases, with 10 bases spanning the gap. The CDR3 region has the DNA TGTGCCAGCAGTTACTTGACAGGTGGCACTGAAGCTTTCTTT. Translating it yields CASSYLTGGTEAFF.

V and J are TRBV12-3 or TRBV12-4 and TRBJ2-7; D perhaps matches TRBD1 (5 bases). The CDR3 is 12 residues long. Trimming removed 3 bases at V and 3 bases at J, with 6 bases between. The DNA of the CDR3 is TGTGCCAGCAGTTTGGACATCTACGAGCAGTACTTC. Its translation is CASSLDIYEQYF.

In this sample, this clone turned up a few times. The chain employs TRBV7-8 and TRBJ2-7; D possibly corresponds to TRBD2 (6 bases). The CDR3 runs to 14 residues. V gave up 1 base and J gave up 5 bases, with 12 bases separating them. From germline, CDR1 is SGHVS and CDR2 FQNEAQ. As DNA, the CDR3 is TGTGCCAGCAGCTTAGTGGAGGGCGTCCACGAGCAGTACTTC. Encoded protein: CASSLVEGVHEQYF.

The genes are TRBV24-1 and TRBJ1-1; D is unresolved. Between the trimmed V and J ends, which lost 2 bases and 1 base, there was a span of 10 bases. The CDR3 length is 15 residues. Germline-derived CDR1 and CDR2 are KGHDR and SFDVKD. CDR3 amino acids: CATSDSRGRNTEAFF. The CDR3 DNA reads TGTGCCACCAGTGATTCGAGAGGGAGGAACACTGAAGCTTTCTTT.

The chain links TRBV7-2 to TRBJ1-6; 11 bases agree with TRBD1. The V segment lost 5 bases and the J segment 4 bases; nucleotides outside the gene matches: 4. Germline V gene data show CDR1 as SGHTA and CDR2 as FQGNSA. This CDR3 has 16 amino acids. The DNA of the CDR3 is TGTGCCAGCAGCCTGGGACAGGGGGTTTATAATTCACCCCTCCACTTT. Its protein product is CASSLGQGVYNSPLHF.

V and J are TRBV5-1 and TRBJ1-1, with 11 bases lining up with TRBD1. The CDR3 runs 15 residues. CDR1 is SGHRS, CDR2 YFSETQ, per germline. J gave up 3 bases and V 4 bases, and 5 bases lay outside the gene matches. The CDR3 DNA sequence: TGCGCCAGCAGCATAGGGACAGGGGGGTACACTGAAGCTTTCTTT. Amino acids: CASSIGTGGYTEAFF.

The chain recombines TRBV4-1 with TRBJ1-2; tentative D call: TRBD1 (5 bases). V lost 1 base to trimming and J lost 2 bases, with 17 bases between them. In germline, CDR1 is MGHRA, CDR2 YSYEKL. This CDR3 is built from 17 residues. The CDR3 DNA reads as TGCGCCAGCAGCCAAGTCCAACCGGGACTGACGAACTATGGCTACACCTTC. Encoded protein: CASSQVQPGLTNYGYTF.

Turning to this clone: One junction end disagrees with the germline gene, perhaps due to a read error. The V and J genes are TRBV11-2 and TRBJ2-1; 8 positions agree with TRBD2. The CDR3 is made up of 15 amino acids. Germline CDR1 is SGHAT and CDR2 is FQNNGV. The CDR3 reads CASSFDPGSAGGPVF. DNA of the CDR3: TGTGCCAGCAGCTTCGACCCTGGTTCGGCGGGGGGTCCTGTCTTC. The variable domain in full, completed from reference TRBV11-2 and TRBJ2-1, reads EAGVAQSPRYKIIEKRQSVAFWCNPISGHATLYWYQQILGQGPKLLIQFQNNGVVDDSQLPKDRFSAERLKGVDSTLKIQPAKLEDSAVYLCASSFDPGSAGGPVFGPGTRLTVL.

A single count supports this clone. The chain employs TRBV28 and TRBJ1-2; weak D call: TRBD1 (5 bases). The CDR3 totals 13 residues. From germline, CDR1 is MDHEN and CDR2 SYDVKM. V shed 11 bases and J shed 6 bases, with 19 bases lying between them. The CDR3 region is CAARQYQSHGYTF. CDR3 nucleotides: TGTGCCGCGCGACAGTACCAGTCGCATGGCTACACCTTC.

J is TRBJ1-3 and V is TRBV7-2; maybe TRBD1 (5 bases). V lost 2 bases and J lost 0, with 17 bases in between. The CDR3 spans 18 residues. Germline V lookup: CDR1 SGHTA, CDR2 FQGNSA. In DNA, the CDR3 is TGTGCCAGCAGCTTACCCGGATCGGGCGGGACCTCTGGAAACACCATATATTTT. This translates into CASSLPGSGGTSGNTIYF.

The V and J genes are TRBV6-1 and TRBJ1-5; weak D call: TRBD1 (6 bases). The length of the CDR3 is 16 residues. With 0 bases removed from V and 4 bases from J, the gap between germline ends came to 13 bases. Germline lookup yields CDR1 MNHNS and CDR2 SASEGT. The CDR3: CASSEAPGQANQPQHF. The CDR3 DNA reads as TGTGCCAGCAGTGAAGCCCCGGGACAAGCGAATCAGCCCCAGCATTTT.

J is TRBJ2-7 and V is TRBV24-1; 9 bases map to TRBD2. The trim removed 9 bases at V and 2 bases at J, leaving 7 bases unmatched. The CDR3 totals 14 residues. Germline loops: CDR1 KGHDR, CDR2 SFDVKD. The DNA of the CDR3 is TGTGCCACCCCTTGTGGGACTAGCCCCTACGAGCAGTACTTC. Translated: CATPCGTSPYEQYF.

The V call is TRBV4-2, the J call TRBJ2-2, with D tentatively TRBD2 (5 bases). From germline, CDR1 is LGHNA and CDR2 YNFKEQ. The CDR3 totals 15 residues. V was shortened by 1 base and J by 5 bases, with 11 bases between the two germline ends. The CDR3 sequence: CASSQGWGDTGELFF. CDR3 DNA: TGTGCCAGCAGCCAAGGTTGGGGAGATACCGGGGAGCTGTTTTTT.

The chain links TRBV7-9 to TRBJ1-4; D may be TRBD1 (6 bases). From germline, CDR1 is SEHNR and CDR2 FQNEAQ (reference sequence). The CDR3 totals 14 residues. V lost 5 bases and J 4 bases, leaving 11 bases between the germline ends. CDR3 sequence reads: CASSQDSINEKLFF. CDR3 bases: TGTGCCAGCAGCCAGGACAGTATTAATGAAAAACTGTTTTTT.

The genes are TRBV28 and TRBJ2-4, with TRBD2 as a possible D gene (6 bases). Trimming left V 8 bases short and J 3 bases short, with 20 bases between. Germline V CDR1 and CDR2: MDHEN, SYDVKM. This CDR3 contains 16 residues. DNA for the CDR3: TGTGCCAGCGTCCCCGGGACTCACCCGTTCAAAAACATTCAGTACTTC. Protein: CASVPGTHPFKNIQYF.

The chain employs TRBV7-9 and TRBJ2-3, with D perhaps TRBD2 (7 bases). This CDR3 is built from 15 residues. With 5 bases removed from V and 5 bases from J, the gap between germline ends came to 17 bases. The germline V gene has CDR1 SEHNR and CDR2 FQNEAQ (reference sequence). The CDR3 loop reads CASSPTRGAQDTQYF. The CDR3 region has the DNA TGTGCCAGCAGCCCAACCCGGGGGGCTCAAGATACGCAGTATTTT.

The chain recombines TRBV12-3 or TRBV12-4 with TRBJ2-4; D gene ambiguous. This CDR3 comprises 13 residues. Trimming stripped 5 bases from V and 9 bases from J, with 14 bases between. The CDR3 sequence is CASSPPLRAIQYF. CDR3 coding DNA: TGTGCCAGCAGTCCCCCGCTGCGTGCCATTCAGTACTTC.

The rearrangement links TRBV7-9 to TRBJ2-7, with D possibly being TRBD1 (6 bases). Trimming pared 6 bases from V and 9 bases from J, leaving 27 bases between. Germline V gene data show CDR1 as SEHNR and CDR2 as FQNEAQ (reference sequence). This CDR3 has 16 amino acids. Written as DNA, the CDR3 is TGTGCCAGCAGTTCACCTCCGACGGGACACTCCTTAGGGCAGTACTTC. Amino acids: CASSSPPTGHSLGQYF.

V is TRBV11-2 and J is TRBJ2-5; perhaps TRBD2 as D (6 bases). Trimming left V 2 bases short and J 7 bases short, with 11 bases between. This CDR3 spans 13 amino acids. Germline V gives CDR1 SGHAT, CDR2 FQNNGV. The DNA of the CDR3 is TGTGCCAGCAGCTTATCAATGGGAGGGACCCAGTACTTC. This codes for CASSLSMGGTQYF.

The genes are TRBV23-1 and TRBJ1-4; no firm D call. TRBV23-1 is known as an ORF, though its function is uncertain. V was shortened by 11 bases and J by 5 bases, with 18 bases between the two germline ends. The CDR3 sequence is 14 residues long. The CDR3 spells CAGSFLYPNEKLFF. The CDR3 nucleotides are TGCGCCGGCTCCTTCTTGTACCCGAATGAAAAACTGTTTTTT.

V gene TRBV5-4 combines with J gene TRBJ2-7; TRBD2 agrees at 8 bases. The V gene end was trimmed by 4 bases and the J gene end by 3 bases; junction bases not matched to a gene: 9. Germline V gene data show CDR1 as SGHNT and CDR2 as YYREEE (reference sequence). This CDR3 region has 15 residues. CDR3 sequence reads: CASSQGLADDYEQYF. The CDR3 nucleotides are TGTGCCAGCAGCCAAGGACTAGCCGATGACTACGAGCAGTACTTC. Filled out from reference TRBV5-4 and TRBJ2-7, the complete variable domain reads ETGVTQSPTHLIKTRGQQVTLRCSSQSGHNTVSWYQQALGQGPQFIFQYYREEENGRGNFPPRFSGLQFPNYSSELNVNALELDDSALYLCASSQGLADDYEQYFGPGTRLTVT.

The rearrangement uses TRBV11-2 and TRBJ2-7; D is possibly TRBD2 (5 bases). Germline values: CDR1 SGHAT, CDR2 FQNNGV. This CDR3 spans 15 amino acids. V dropped 4 bases and J dropped 0 bases, with 13 bases sitting between them. The CDR3 reads CASSSRARSSYEQYF. The CDR3 region has the DNA TGTGCCAGCAGCTCGAGGGCCAGAAGCTCCTACGAGCAGTACTTC.

In this sample, this clone turned up once. V and J are TRBV6-5 and TRBJ1-1, with 9 bases that match TRBD1. J was trimmed by 1 base and V by 5 bases; bases with no gene match: 5. The CDR3 is 15 residues long. Germline values: CDR1 MNHEY, CDR2 SVGAGI. CDR3 coding DNA: TGTGCCAGCAGTAAACCGGGACAGGGGAACACTGAAGCTTTCTTT. As protein: CASSKPGQGNTEAFF.

The rearrangement links TRBV2 to TRBJ2-3; 8 bases line up with TRBD1. Germline CDR1 is SNHLY and CDR2 is FYNNEI. The CDR3 runs to 18 residues. V dropped 1 base and J dropped 2; count of bases not matched to a gene: 11. CDR3 bases: TGTGCCAGCAGTGAAGTCGGACAGGGTGGGATATACACAGATACGCAGTATTTT. Translation gives CASSEVGQGGIYTDTQYF.

This clone was picked up one time. This sequence joins TRBV7-8 and TRBJ1-2, with unresolved D. From germline, CDR1 is SGHVS and CDR2 FQNEAQ. This CDR3 has 12 residues. V dropped 3 bases and J dropped 1 base, with 3 bases sitting between them. CDR3 sequence: CASSFNNYGYTF. CDR3 bases: TGTGCCAGCAGCTTTAATAACTATGGCTACACCTTC.

This clone was found many times. This chain joins TRBV7-3 and TRBJ2-7, with D unclear. Trimming cost V 0 bases and J 5 bases, with 8 bases left between them. This CDR3 comprises 13 residues. Looked up from germline, CDR1 is SGHTA and CDR2 is FQGTGA. The CDR3 here is CASSLTSQDEQYF. The CDR3 region has the DNA TGTGCCAGCAGCTTAACGTCGCAGGACGAGCAGTACTTC.

This chain connects TRBV6-6 to TRBJ1-5; D is unresolved. The germline V and J ends were trimmed by 7 bases and 3 bases, with 7 bases remaining between them. This CDR3 is 12 amino acids long. Germline V lookup: CDR1 MNHNY, CDR2 SVGAGI (reference sequence). CDR3: CASTVSNQPQHF. As DNA, the CDR3 is TGTGCCAGCACGGTCTCCAATCAGCCCCAGCATTTT.

V is TRBV6-6 and J is TRBJ1-2, with TRBD1 matching over 7 bases. Trimming at V came to 5 bases and at J to 8 bases, leaving 5 bases not matched to a gene. The V gene's germline CDR1 is MNHNY and CDR2 SVGAGI (reference sequence). The CDR3 contains 12 residues. CDR3 in DNA: TGTGCCAGCAGTACAGGGGCGGGGGGCTACACCTTC. Its translation: CASSTGAGGYTF.